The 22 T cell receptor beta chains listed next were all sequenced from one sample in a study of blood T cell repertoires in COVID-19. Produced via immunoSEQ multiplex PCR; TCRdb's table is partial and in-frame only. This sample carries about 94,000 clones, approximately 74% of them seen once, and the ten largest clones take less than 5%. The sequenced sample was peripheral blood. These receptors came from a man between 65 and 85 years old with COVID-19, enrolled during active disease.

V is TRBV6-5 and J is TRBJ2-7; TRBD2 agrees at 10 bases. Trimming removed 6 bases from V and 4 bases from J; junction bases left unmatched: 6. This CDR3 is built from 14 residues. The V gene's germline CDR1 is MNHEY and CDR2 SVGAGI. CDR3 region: CASREREGLYEQYF. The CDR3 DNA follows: TGTGCCAGCAGGGAGCGGGAGGGCCTTTACGAGCAGTACTTC.

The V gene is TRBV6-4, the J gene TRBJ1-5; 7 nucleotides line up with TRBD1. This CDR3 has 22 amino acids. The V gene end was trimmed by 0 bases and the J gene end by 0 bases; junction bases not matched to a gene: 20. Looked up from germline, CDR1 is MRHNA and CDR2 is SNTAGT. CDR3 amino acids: CASSDSGEVRGTEVYSNQPQHF. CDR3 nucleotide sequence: TGTGCCAGCAGTGACTCTGGGGAGGTTCGTGGGACAGAAGTCTATAGCAATCAGCCCCAGCATTTT.

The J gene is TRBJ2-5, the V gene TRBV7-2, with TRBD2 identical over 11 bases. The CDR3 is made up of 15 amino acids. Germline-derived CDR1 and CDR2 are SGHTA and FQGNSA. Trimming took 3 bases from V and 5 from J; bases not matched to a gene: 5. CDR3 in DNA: TGTGCCAGCAGCTTGTCTAGCGGGAGGAGCGAGACCCAGTACTTC. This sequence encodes CASSLSSGRSETQYF.

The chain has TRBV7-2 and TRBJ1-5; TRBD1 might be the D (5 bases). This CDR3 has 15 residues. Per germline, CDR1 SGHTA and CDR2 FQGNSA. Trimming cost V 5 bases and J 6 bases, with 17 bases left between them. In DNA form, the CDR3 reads TGTGCCAGCAGCCCGCCCCCCCAGGGTTTTCAGCCCCAGCATTTT. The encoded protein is CASSPPPQGFQPQHF.

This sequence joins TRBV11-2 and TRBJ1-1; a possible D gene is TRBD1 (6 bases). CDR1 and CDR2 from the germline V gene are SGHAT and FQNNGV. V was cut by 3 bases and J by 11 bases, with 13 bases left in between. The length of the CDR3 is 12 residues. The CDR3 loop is CASSLGAGKAFF. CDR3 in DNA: TGTGCCAGCAGCTTGGGGGCCGGGAAGGCTTTCTTT.

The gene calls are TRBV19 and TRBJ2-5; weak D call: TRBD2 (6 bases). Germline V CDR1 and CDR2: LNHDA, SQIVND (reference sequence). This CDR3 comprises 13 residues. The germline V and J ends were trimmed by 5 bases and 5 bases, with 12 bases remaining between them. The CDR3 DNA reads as TGTGCCAGTAGTTGGGGGGAAGGCGAGACCCAGTACTTC. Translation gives CASSWGEGETQYF. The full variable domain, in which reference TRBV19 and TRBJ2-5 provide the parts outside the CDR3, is DGGITQSPKYLFRKEGQNVTLSCEQNLNHDAMYWYRQDPGQGLRLIYYSQIVNDFQKGDIAEGYSVSREKKESFPLTVTSAQKNPTAFYLCASSWGEGETQYFGPGTRLLVL.

The CDR3 nucleotides read TGTGCCAGCAGCTTGTATGGCTGGAGCTCCTACGAGCAGTACTTC. Its protein product is CASSLYGWSSYEQYF. The V gene is TRBV5-8, the J gene TRBJ2-7; no clear D. Trimming removed 1 base at V and 0 bases at J, with 11 bases between. Germline lookup yields CDR1 SGHTS and CDR2 YDEGEE. This CDR3 is built from 15 residues. The full variable domain, with the rest looked up from reference TRBV5-8 and TRBJ2-7, is EAGVTQSPTHLIKTRGQQATLRCSPISGHTSVYWYQQALGLGLQFLLWYDEGEERNRGNFPPRFSGRQFPNYSSELNVNALELEDSALYLCASSLYGWSSYEQYFGPGTRLTVT.

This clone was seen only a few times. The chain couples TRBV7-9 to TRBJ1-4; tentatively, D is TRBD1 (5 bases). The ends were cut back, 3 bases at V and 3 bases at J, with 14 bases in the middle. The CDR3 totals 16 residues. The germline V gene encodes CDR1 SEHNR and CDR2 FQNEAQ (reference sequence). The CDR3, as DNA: TGTGCCAGCAGCTTGGGAACAGGCTTCCCTAATGAAAAACTGTTTTTT. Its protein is CASSLGTGFPNEKLFF.

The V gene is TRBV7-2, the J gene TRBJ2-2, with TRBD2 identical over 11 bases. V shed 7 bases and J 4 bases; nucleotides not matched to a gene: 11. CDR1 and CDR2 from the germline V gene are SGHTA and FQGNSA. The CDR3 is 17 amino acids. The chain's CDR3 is CASTPAHLAGGTGELFF. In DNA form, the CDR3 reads TGTGCCAGCACCCCGGCCCATCTAGCGGGGGGCACCGGGGAGCTGTTTTTT.

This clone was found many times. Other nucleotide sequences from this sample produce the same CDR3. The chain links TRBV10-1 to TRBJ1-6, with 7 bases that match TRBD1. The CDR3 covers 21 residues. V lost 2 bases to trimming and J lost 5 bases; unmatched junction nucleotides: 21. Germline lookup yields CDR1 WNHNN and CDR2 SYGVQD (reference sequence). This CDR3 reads CASSELKGSRLEQGHNSPLHF. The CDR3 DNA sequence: TGCGCCAGCAGTGAGCTTAAGGGTAGTCGGTTAGAACAGGGGCATAATTCACCCCTCCACTTT.

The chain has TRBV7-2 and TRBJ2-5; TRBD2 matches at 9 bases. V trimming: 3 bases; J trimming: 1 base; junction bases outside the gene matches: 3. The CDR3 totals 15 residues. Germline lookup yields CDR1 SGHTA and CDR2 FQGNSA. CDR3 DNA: TGTGCCAGCAGCTTGGGCGGGAGGGCCCAAGAGACCCAGTACTTC. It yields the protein CASSLGGRAQETQYF.

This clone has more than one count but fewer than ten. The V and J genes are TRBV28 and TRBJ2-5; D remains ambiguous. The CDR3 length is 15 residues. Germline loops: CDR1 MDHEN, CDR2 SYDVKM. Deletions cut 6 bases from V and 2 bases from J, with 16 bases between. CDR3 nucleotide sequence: TGTGCCAGCAGCCTCCCCCTTGGAGCGCAAGAGACCCAGTACTTC. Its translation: CASSLPLGAQETQYF.

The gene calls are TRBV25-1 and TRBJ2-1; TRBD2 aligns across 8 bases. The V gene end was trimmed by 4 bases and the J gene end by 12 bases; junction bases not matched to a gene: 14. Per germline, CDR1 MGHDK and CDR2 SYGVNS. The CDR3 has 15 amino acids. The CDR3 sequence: CASSVSGLELSGQFF. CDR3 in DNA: TGTGCCAGCAGTGTATCGGGACTAGAATTGTCCGGGCAGTTCTTC.

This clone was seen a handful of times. The CDR3 spells CASLQTDYEQYF. The CDR3 bases are TGTGCCAGCCTCCAGACAGACTACGAGCAGTACTTC. This chain connects TRBV2 to TRBJ2-7, with a possible D match to TRBD1 (5 bases). CDR1 and CDR2 from the germline V gene are SNHLY and FYNNEI. There are 12 residues in the CDR3. Trimming removed 8 bases from V and 3 bases from J, with 11 bases in between.

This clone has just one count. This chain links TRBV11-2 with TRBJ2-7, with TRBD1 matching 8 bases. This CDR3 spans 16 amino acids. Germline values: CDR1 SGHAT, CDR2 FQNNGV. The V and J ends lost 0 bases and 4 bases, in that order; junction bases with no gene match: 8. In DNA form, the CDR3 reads TGTGCCAGCAGCTTAGATGCCGGGACAGGACCTTACGAGCAGTACTTC. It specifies CASSLDAGTGPYEQYF. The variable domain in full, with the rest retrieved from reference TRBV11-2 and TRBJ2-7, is EAGVAQSPRYKIIEKRQSVAFWCNPISGHATLYWYQQILGQGPKLLIQFQNNGVVDDSQLPKDRFSAERLKGVDSTLKIQPAKLEDSAVYLCASSLDAGTGPYEQYFGPGTRLTVT.

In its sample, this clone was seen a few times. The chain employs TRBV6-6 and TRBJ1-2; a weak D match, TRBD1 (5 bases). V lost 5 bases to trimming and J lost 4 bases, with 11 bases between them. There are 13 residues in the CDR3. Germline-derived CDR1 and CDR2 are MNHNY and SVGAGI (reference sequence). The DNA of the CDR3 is TGTGCCAGCAGTGCAGGGTTTAGCTATGGCTACACCTTC. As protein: CASSAGFSYGYTF.

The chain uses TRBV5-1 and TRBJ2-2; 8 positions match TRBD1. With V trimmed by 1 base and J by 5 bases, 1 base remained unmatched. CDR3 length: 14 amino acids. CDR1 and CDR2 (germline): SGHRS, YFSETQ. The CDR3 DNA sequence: TGCGCCAGCAGCTTGTACAGGGGGACCGGGGAGCTGTTTTTT. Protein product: CASSLYRGTGELFF.

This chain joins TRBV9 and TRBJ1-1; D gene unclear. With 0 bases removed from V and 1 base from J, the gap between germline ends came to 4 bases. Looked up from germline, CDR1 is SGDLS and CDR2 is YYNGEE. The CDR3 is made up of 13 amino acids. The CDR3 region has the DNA TGTGCCAGCAGCGTAGACGGGAACACTGAAGCTTTCTTT. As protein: CASSVDGNTEAFF.

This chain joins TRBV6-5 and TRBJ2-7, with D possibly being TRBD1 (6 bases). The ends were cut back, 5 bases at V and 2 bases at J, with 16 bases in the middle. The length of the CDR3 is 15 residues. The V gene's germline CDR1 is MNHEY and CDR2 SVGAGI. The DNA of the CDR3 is TGTGCCAGCAGTAAACTGACAGGTCCAGCCTACGAGCAGTACTTC. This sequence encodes CASSKLTGPAYEQYF.

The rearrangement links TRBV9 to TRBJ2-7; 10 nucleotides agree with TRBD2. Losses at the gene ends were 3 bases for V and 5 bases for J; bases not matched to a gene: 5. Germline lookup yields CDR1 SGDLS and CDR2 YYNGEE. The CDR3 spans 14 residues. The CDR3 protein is CASSGGTSADEQYF. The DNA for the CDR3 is TGTGCCAGCAGCGGCGGGACTAGCGCAGACGAGCAGTACTTC.

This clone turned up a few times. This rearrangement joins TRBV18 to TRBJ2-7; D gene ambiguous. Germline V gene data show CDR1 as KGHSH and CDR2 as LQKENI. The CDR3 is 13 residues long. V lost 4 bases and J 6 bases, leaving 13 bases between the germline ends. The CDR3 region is CASSRNRESEQYF. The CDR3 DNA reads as TGTGCCAGCTCACGTAATAGAGAATCCGAGCAGTACTTC. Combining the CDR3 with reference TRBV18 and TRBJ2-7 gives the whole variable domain NAGVMQNPRHLVRRRGQEARLRCSPMKGHSHVYWYRQLPEEGLKFMVYLQKENIIDESGMPKERFSAEFPKEGPSILRIQQVVRGDSAAYFCASSRNRESEQYFGPGTRLTVT.

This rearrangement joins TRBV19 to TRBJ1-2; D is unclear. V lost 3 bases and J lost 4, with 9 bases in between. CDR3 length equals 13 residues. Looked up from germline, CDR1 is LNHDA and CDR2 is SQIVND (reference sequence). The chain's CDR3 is CASSISRFYGYTF. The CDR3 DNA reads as TGTGCCAGTAGTATCTCTAGATTCTATGGCTACACCTTC.